This T cell receptor (beta chain) was recovered during a study of blood T cells in healthy people across ages. Study summary: The capture of about one barcoded beta molecule per two T cells was achieved by template switching.

This clonotype was counted between two and nine times. CDR1 is MDHEN and CDR2 is SYDVKM in the germline V gene. Between the trimmed V and J ends, which lost 3 bases and 7 bases, there was a span of 16 bases. The CDR3 loop spans 15 amino acids. Isolation yielded PBMCs, at least 7 million per sample, in every case. Sample-barcoded 5' priming and a J-beta primer mix drove a second PCR of 7 to 11 cycles. TCRdb reprocessed the 5' RACE reads with MiXCR, giving one entry per CDR3 protein. The sample lists about 290,000 distinct CDR3 sequences, roughly 29% seen once, with approximately 28% in the top ten. The J gene is TRBJ1-5, the V gene TRBV28, with a possible D match to TRBD1 (5 bases). The receptor comes from a woman aged 70-85 years in good health. The specimen was blood. The CDR3 sequence: CASSFLLGAGQPQHF. The CDR3 DNA follows: TGTGCCAGCAGTTTTTTATTAGGGGCGGGACAGCCCCAGCATTTT.